The T cell receptor beta chain described here comes from a study of neoadjuvant nivolumab and ipilimumab in lung cancer (dated by TCRdb to 2018 to 2021). Concerning the study at large: Intravenous nivolumab was dosed at 3 mg/kg on days 1, 15 and 29, and in the combination arm ipilimumab 1 mg/kg was added on day 1 only. The primary endpoint of the trial was the rate of major pathologic response (MPR) in the intention-to-treat population of each study arm. The trial treated 40 to 45 patients with operable NSCLC: some 23 were randomized to nivolumab monotherapy and 21 to nivolumab plus ipilimumab. The study compared TCR repertoires in pretherapy (baseline) peripheral blood with TCR repertoires in tumors resected at surgery following neoadjuvant immune checkpoint blockade. Seven patients had matched pretherapy and resected tumor pairs analyzed, with four treated with nivolumab and three with nivolumab plus ipilimumab.

On the study overall, not on this receptor specifically: A small number of samples was subjected to TCR sequencing. Richness in tumors resected after neoadjuvant therapy showed a positive correlation with pretherapy blood TCR richness (Spearman R ~ 0.85). Greater TCR richness and clonality were observed in resected tumors than in tumor-adjacent uninvolved lung, and increases were observed in more dual-therapy-treated tumors. There was no significant correlation between TCR clonality and pathologic tumor regression, and just a single major-pathologic-response sample was available for the clonality-regression analysis. From pretherapy to surgery, tumor T-cell richness and clonality increased in three of three dual-therapy tumors but in only two of four nivolumab-treated tumors.

What the time point label conveys for this sample: at surgical resection after neoadjuvant nivolumab +/- ipilimumab. Samples were obtained from the phase 2 randomized NEOSTAR trial, in which neoadjuvant nivolumab or nivolumab plus ipilimumab followed by surgery was tested in operable NSCLC. This clone was detected once. No cognate antigen has been identified for it. No quality values exist for individual bases; no much larger clone is one base distant. Clipping removes 5 bases from V and 1 base from J, with 8 as the unmatched junction base count. The germline V gene gives CDR1 as SGHRS and CDR2 as YFSETQ. From the cysteine up to the phenylalanine, the CDR3 has a length of 15 residues. CDR3 DNA only is kept here, 45 bases in frame from base 1. Library preparation used the immunoSEQ multiplex PCR assay. The original methods were these. Richness and clonality were used to summarize the repertoires, and clones that significantly expanded or contracted between pre- and post-therapy samples were identified. The immuneACCESS repertoire file appears here via TCRdb, limited to in-frame rearrangements. These files lack a portion of the clones; in checked studies, under half of the deficit traces to unresolved V genes, and the cause of the others is not known. That table supplies the V and J calls and clone size; D and trimming were determined from the DNA. For this sample there are some 26,000 clones; more than 75% appear just once. Roughly 8.9% of the sample is taken by the ten largest.

The chain employs TRBV5-1 and TRBJ1-1; 7 bases in between match TRBD1. The receptor was isolated from an adult with non-small cell lung cancer. Sequencing used tumor tissue, obtained after neoadjuvant nivolumab, alone or with ipilimumab, at or shortly before surgery. The CDR3 protein is CASSDGQAGNTEAFF. The bases read TGCGCCAGCAGTGACGGACAGGCTGGGAACACTGAAGCTTTCTTT.